This TCR beta chain was identified during a study of beta chain features in type 1 diabetes. Overall study results and limits: People with Type 1 diabetes carried modestly yet significantly shorter TCRB CDR3s in all four CD4+ subsets.

The CDR3 spans 13 residues. V lost 1 base to trimming and J lost 3 bases, with 7 bases between them. Germline V gives CDR1 SGDLS, CDR2 YYNGEE. Sequencing targeted expressed TCRB transcripts, as all isolated RNA had been reverse transcribed. TCRdb's table, derived via immunoSEQ multiplex PCR, lists solely in-frame clones and lacks some. The table includes about 210,000 clones, roughly 10% detected once. This clone was counted a few times. The antigen remains undetermined. The rearrangement links TRBV9 to TRBJ2-5; no reliable D call. Material: central memory CD4+ T cells from blood. This TCR was sampled from a man aged 18-30 years in good health. This CDR3 is CASSVRSEETQYF. In DNA, the CDR3 is TGTGCCAGCAGCGTACGGTCGGAAGAGACCCAGTACTTC.